The 3 T cell receptor beta chains below all came from one sample that was sequenced in a study of OX40 agonist ivuxolimab in advanced cancers. Profiled with immunoSEQ multiplex PCR; TCRdb holds only in-frame clones, not every one. The data contain some 23,000 clones, around three quarters of them singletons. The sequencing here drew on CD4+ or CD8+ T cells sorted from blood, taken in a trial of the OX40 agonist ivuxolimab. Source of these receptors: an adult with an advanced solid tumor such as melanoma, head and neck, liver or kidney cancer.

V usage is TRBV21-1 and J usage is TRBJ2-5; the D call TRBD2 from the table was never checked on the DNA. TRBV21-1 is reported as a pseudogene. This CDR3 region has 17 residues. Here the CDR3 DNA reads TGTGCCAGCAGCAAAGGAACAGCCCCGCGGGTGAGAGAGACCCAGTACTTC. This sequence encodes CASSKGTAPRVRETQYF.

The V and J genes are TRBV30 and TRBJ2-5; TRBD2 matches at 11 bases. Germline V gives CDR1 GTSNPN, CDR2 SVGIG (reference sequence). The V gene end was trimmed by 2 bases and the J gene end by 5 bases; junction bases not matched to a gene: 7. This CDR3 has 15 amino acids. The CDR3 bases are TGTGCCTGGAGTCGGGGTAGCGGGGGGGGCGAGACCCAGTACTTC. Translating gives CAWSRGSGGGETQYF.

The chain recombines TRBV6-4 with TRBJ1-2; 8 bases are a match to TRBD1. This CDR3 contains 14 residues. The junction had 6 bases not matched to a gene; V was cut back by 5 bases and J by 4 bases. Germline-derived CDR1 and CDR2 are MRHNA and SNTAGT. CDR3 protein: CASSPTGTGYGYTF. Here the CDR3 DNA reads TGTGCCAGCAGTCCGACAGGGACAGGCTATGGCTACACCTTC.